The 28 T cell receptor beta chains reported below all come from one sample, sequenced in a study. TCRdb recomputed calls from the RT-PCR reads with MiXCR, one row per CDR3 protein. The sample consists of about 680,000 distinct CDR3 sequences, around 14% of them appearing once. Sequenced: memory CD4+ T cells from blood. All receptors derive from a female donor in good health, serving as a healthy control.

This clonotype turned up a few times. The genes are TRBV14 and TRBJ1-4; perhaps TRBD1 as D (5 bases). The CDR3 runs to 17 residues. The germline gives CDR1 SGHDN, CDR2 FVKESK. V lost 0 bases and J lost 5, with 16 bases in between. The CDR3 protein is CASSQEALRAGNEKLFF. CDR3 bases: TGTGCCAGCAGCCAAGAGGCCCTTAGGGCAGGGAATGAAAAACTGTTTTTT.

The sample holds a few counts of this clonotype. CDR3 region: CASSPNTQETQYF. As DNA, the CDR3 is TGCGCCAGCAGCCCGAACACCCAAGAGACCCAGTACTTC. V and J are TRBV5-1 and TRBJ2-5; D uncertain. CDR3 length: 13 residues. Germline lookup yields CDR1 SGHRS and CDR2 YFSETQ. V dropped 4 bases and J dropped 1 base, with 8 bases sitting between them.

Comments on this clonotype: The junction does not match germline at one end; this may be a read error. This chain uses TRBV5-1 with TRBJ1-1; weak D call: TRBD1 (6 bases). Germline V gives CDR1 SGHRS, CDR2 YFSETQ. This CDR3 contains 15 residues. As DNA, the CDR3 is TGCGCCAGCAGCTTGGGTCCAGGGGAGGACACTCAAGCTTTCTTT. Its translation is CASSLGPGEDTQAFF. Based on the CDR3 plus reference TRBV5-1 and TRBJ1-1, the full variable domain is KAGVTQTPRYLIKTRGQQVTLSCSPISGHRSVSWYQQTPGQGLQFLFEYFSETQRNKGNFPGRFSGRQFSNSRSEMNVSTLELGDSALYLCASSLGPGEDTQAFFGQGTRLTVV.

CDR3 sequence reads: CSVLGQGVYNEQFF. CDR3 in DNA: TGCAGTGTACTTGGACAGGGGGTATACAATGAGCAGTTCTTC. The chain joins TRBV20-1 to TRBJ2-7; 10 nucleotides line up with TRBD1. The J call may not be correct, given that the DNA end is closer to TRBJ2-1. The CDR3 is 14 amino acids. Per the germline V gene, CDR1 is DFQATT and CDR2 is SNEGSKA (reference sequence).

This chain links TRBV12-3 or TRBV12-4 with TRBJ2-7; D not resolved. V shed 5 bases and J shed 2 bases, with 16 bases lying between them. CDR3 length: 15 amino acids. The CDR3: CASSPRRVTTYEQYF. CDR3 DNA: TGTGCCAGCAGTCCCCGACGGGTGACCACCTACGAGCAGTACTTC.

The chain employs TRBV6-2 or TRBV6-3 and TRBJ1-5; 11 bases line up with TRBD1. Per the germline V gene, CDR1 is MNHEY and CDR2 is SVGEGT. CDR3 length: 14 amino acids. V shed 8 bases, J shed 6 bases, and the junction held 6 bases outside the gene matches. The CDR3 is CASQGQGAGQPQHF. The CDR3 DNA reads TGTGCCAGCCAAGGACAGGGGGCAGGTCAGCCCCAGCATTTT.

This clonotype came up many times. V usage is TRBV10-3 and J usage is TRBJ1-1, with 7 bases aligning to TRBD1. J was trimmed by 3 bases and V by 7 bases; bases with no gene match: 5. Germline lookup yields CDR1 ENHRY and CDR2 SYGVKD. The CDR3 has 13 amino acids. CDR3 in amino acids: CAIKEGADTEAFF. CDR3 in DNA: TGTGCCATCAAGGAGGGGGCGGACACTGAAGCTTTCTTT.

This clonotype showed up many times. V usage is TRBV7-2 and J usage is TRBJ2-2; D gene uncertain. Trimming left V 4 bases short and J 5 bases short, with 5 bases between. Germline loops: CDR1 SGHTA, CDR2 FQGNSA. The CDR3 has 12 amino acids. CDR3 bases: TGTGCCAGCAGCTCAAGAACCGGGGAGCTGTTTTTT. It yields the protein CASSSRTGELFF.

The gene calls are TRBV20-1 and TRBJ1-2, with 11 bases aligning to TRBD1. This CDR3 is built from 12 residues. Germline-derived CDR1 and CDR2 are DFQATT and SNEGSKA (reference sequence). V gave up 6 bases and J gave up 7 bases; unmatched junction bases: 4. The CDR3 spells CSANGQGAGYTF. The DNA for the CDR3 is TGCAGTGCCAACGGACAGGGGGCTGGCTACACCTTC.

A few counts support this clonotype. V and J are TRBV11-2 and TRBJ1-1, with D unresolved. CDR1 SGHAT and CDR2 FQNNGV come from the germline V gene. V was trimmed by 0 bases and J by 7 bases, leaving 9 bases between them. The CDR3 length is 13 residues. DNA of the CDR3: TGTGCCAGCAGCTTAGATCGGGAAGATGAAGCTTTCTTT. It yields the protein CASSLDREDEAFF.

At least ten counts were recorded for this clonotype. The V call is TRBV20-1, the J call TRBJ2-1; D is unresolved. This CDR3 spans 14 amino acids. The V gene lost 6 bases and the J gene lost 2 bases, with 14 bases spanning the gap. The V gene's germline CDR1 is DFQATT and CDR2 SNEGSKA (reference sequence). The CDR3 sequence: CSAPVPRTYNEQFF. The CDR3 nucleotides are TGCAGTGCCCCTGTCCCCAGGACCTACAATGAGCAGTTCTTC.

This chain joins TRBV6-1 and TRBJ2-3; 12 bases line up with TRBD1. The V and J ends lost 6 bases and 4 bases, in that order; junction bases with no gene match: 8. Germline V gene sequence: CDR1 MNHNS, CDR2 SASEGT. This CDR3 is 16 amino acids long. The CDR3 here is CASRTGQGAYADTQYF. The CDR3 DNA reads as TGTGCCAGCAGGACGGGACAGGGGGCCTACGCAGATACGCAGTATTTT.

The table lists this clonotype with a few counts. The V call is TRBV7-9, the J call TRBJ1-1; 7 bases are shared with TRBD1. The CDR3 consists of 13 residues. Germline assignment: CDR1 SEHNR and CDR2 FQNEAQ (reference sequence). Losses at the gene ends were 2 bases for V and 12 bases for J; bases not matched to a gene: 9. The CDR3 DNA follows: TGTGCCAGCAGCTTACCCGGGACAGTGAACACTTTCTTT. It yields the protein CASSLPGTVNTFF.

The rearrangement joins TRBV20-1 to TRBJ2-1; 7 bases fit TRBD2. The germline V gene encodes CDR1 DFQATT and CDR2 SNEGSKA (reference sequence). This CDR3 comprises 16 residues. V lost 1 base to trimming and J lost 3 bases; unmatched junction nucleotides: 9. CDR3 bases: TGCAGTGCTAGAGGCCCGCTGGGCGGGGGCTACAATGAGCAGTTCTTC. As protein: CSARGPLGGGYNEQFF.

The chain recombines TRBV4-2 with TRBJ2-7; D perhaps matches TRBD2 (6 bases). The CDR3 extends over 17 amino acids. Per germline, CDR1 LGHNA and CDR2 YNFKEQ. With 0 bases removed from V and 3 bases from J, the gap between germline ends came to 18 bases. The CDR3 DNA follows: TGTGCCAGCAGCCAAGAGGCTCTTGAGGACTACAACTACGAGCAGTACTTC. The encoded protein is CASSQEALEDYNYEQYF.

The sample holds many counts of this clonotype. This chain links TRBV4-1 with TRBJ1-2, with D unclear. Germline CDR1 is MGHRA and CDR2 is YSYEKL. Trimming pared 0 bases from V and 0 bases from J, leaving 8 bases between. This CDR3 contains 15 residues. CDR3 region: CASSQDPRANYGYTF. DNA for the CDR3: TGCGCCAGCAGCCAAGATCCTCGGGCTAACTATGGCTACACCTTC.

This clonotype was found a few times. The chain combines TRBV15 with TRBJ2-7; tentative D call: TRBD2 (6 bases). Germline V lookup: CDR1 LNHNV, CDR2 YYDKDF (reference sequence). The CDR3 has 15 amino acids. Deletions cut 3 bases from V and 6 bases from J, with 18 bases between. CDR3 region: CATSSGRREAAEQYF. CDR3 nucleotides: TGTGCCACCAGCAGCGGGAGAAGGGAGGCGGCCGAGCAGTACTTC.

This chain connects TRBV6-5 to TRBJ1-6; unclear D gene. The V gene's germline CDR1 is MNHEY and CDR2 SVGAGI. V dropped 2 bases and J dropped 8 bases, with 10 bases sitting between them. This CDR3 has 14 amino acids. The DNA for the CDR3 is TGTGCCAGCAGTTACGGAGGGTCGGATTCACCCCTCCACTTT. Its translation is CASSYGGSDSPLHF.

This clonotype was observed many times. The chain uses TRBV5-6 and TRBJ2-5; 9 nucleotides agree with TRBD1. V dropped 4 bases and J dropped 4; count of bases not matched to a gene: 2. There are 13 residues in the CDR3. Germline V lookup: CDR1 SGHDT, CDR2 YYEEEE. The CDR3 sequence is CASSDRGSETQYF. The DNA of the CDR3 is TGTGCCAGCAGCGACAGGGGGTCAGAGACCCAGTACTTC.

In its sample, this clonotype was seen many times. The V and J genes are TRBV29-1 and TRBJ2-5; D not resolved. This CDR3 contains 13 residues. Trimming removed 2 bases from V and 0 bases from J, with 7 bases in between. Germline V gives CDR1 SQVTM, CDR2 ANQGSEA. The CDR3 DNA reads TGCAGCGTTGAAAAAACGTACCAAGAGACCCAGTACTTC. It yields the protein CSVEKTYQETQYF.

Only a few counts were recorded for this clonotype. This chain joins TRBV4-3 and TRBJ1-6; no clear D gene. The CDR3 covers 18 residues. Trimming took 1 base from V and 0 from J, leaving 13 bases between them. Germline lookup yields CDR1 LGHNA and CDR2 YSLEER. The CDR3 DNA sequence: TGCGCCAGCAGCCAAGTTTTCCATAGGAGCTCCTATAATTCACCCCTCCACTTT. Translation gives CASSQVFHRSSYNSPLHF.

This clonotype appeared a few times. The V call is TRBV19, the J call TRBJ2-1; 7 bases are a match to TRBD1. This CDR3 is 17 amino acids long. From germline, CDR1 is LNHDA and CDR2 SQIVND (reference sequence). The V segment lost 2 bases and the J segment 0 bases; nucleotides outside the gene matches: 7. The DNA for the CDR3 is TGTGCCAGTAGTATAACAGGACAGGCCAGCTCCTACAATGAGCAGTTCTTC. It is translated as CASSITGQASSYNEQFF.

The table lists this clonotype with a few counts. The J gene is TRBJ1-1, the V gene TRBV12-3 or TRBV12-4; D not resolved. The ends were cut back, 6 bases at V and 1 base at J, with 12 bases in the middle. The CDR3 loop spans 14 amino acids. The CDR3 coding sequence is TGTGCCAGCAGCTCAGGTATCGGGAACACTGAAGCTTTCTTT. This gives the protein CASSSGIGNTEAFF.

The gene calls are TRBV6-1 and TRBJ1-2; the D gene is possibly TRBD1 (5 bases). Trimming took off 2 bases at V and 1 base at J, with 8 bases between the two ends. Germline CDR1 reads MNHNS; CDR2 reads SASEGT. The CDR3 is made up of 14 amino acids. CDR3: CASSEPGNNYGYTF. CDR3 DNA: TGTGCCAGCAGTGAACCAGGGAATAACTATGGCTACACCTTC.

This clonotype appeared a few times. V gene TRBV5-1 combines with J gene TRBJ2-2, with 11 bases aligning to TRBD1. V trimming: 4 bases; J trimming: 6 bases; junction bases outside the gene matches: 8. Per the germline V gene, CDR1 is SGHRS and CDR2 is YFSETQ. This CDR3 has 16 residues. The chain's CDR3 is CASSKGQGGFPGELFF. The CDR3 coding sequence is TGCGCCAGCAGCAAGGGACAGGGGGGATTCCCCGGGGAGCTGTTTTTT.

This clonotype was found many times. The chain links TRBV4-3 to TRBJ2-2, with D uncertain. CDR1 is LGHNA and CDR2 is YSLEER in the germline V gene. V lost 2 bases, J lost 6 bases, and 10 bases lay in between. This CDR3 region has 14 residues. The CDR3 DNA follows: TGCGCCAGCAGCCAACAGTTACTCGCCGGGGAGCTGTTTTTT. As protein: CASSQQLLAGELFF.

The table lists this clonotype with a few counts. The genes are TRBV11-3 and TRBJ2-3; weak D call: TRBD2 (5 bases). The CDR3 contains 14 residues. The germline V gene encodes CDR1 SGHNT and CDR2 YENEEA. V was shortened by 4 bases and J by 4 bases, with 12 bases between the two germline ends. CDR3 residues: CASSSHSASDTQYF. CDR3 coding DNA: TGTGCCAGCAGCTCCCATAGCGCTTCAGATACGCAGTATTTT.

V gene TRBV12-3 or TRBV12-4 combines with J gene TRBJ2-7; 9 bases align to TRBD1. Germline trimming cut 6 bases from V and 0 bases from J; bases unmatched to any gene: 3. This CDR3 has 14 amino acids. CDR3 DNA: TGTGCCAGCAGCGGGGACAGGGCCTCCTACGAGCAGTACTTC. Its translation is CASSGDRASYEQYF.